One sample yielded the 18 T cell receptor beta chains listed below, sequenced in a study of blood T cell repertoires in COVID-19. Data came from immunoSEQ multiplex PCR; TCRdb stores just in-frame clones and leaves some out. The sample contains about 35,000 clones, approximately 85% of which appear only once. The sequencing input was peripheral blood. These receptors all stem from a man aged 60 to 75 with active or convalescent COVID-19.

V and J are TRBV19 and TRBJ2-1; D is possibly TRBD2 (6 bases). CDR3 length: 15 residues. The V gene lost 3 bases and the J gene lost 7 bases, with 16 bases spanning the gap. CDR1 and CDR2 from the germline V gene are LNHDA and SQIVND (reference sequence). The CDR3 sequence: CASSIVGGLTNEQFF. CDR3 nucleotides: TGTGCCAGTAGTATTGTGGGAGGCCTGACAAATGAGCAGTTCTTC.

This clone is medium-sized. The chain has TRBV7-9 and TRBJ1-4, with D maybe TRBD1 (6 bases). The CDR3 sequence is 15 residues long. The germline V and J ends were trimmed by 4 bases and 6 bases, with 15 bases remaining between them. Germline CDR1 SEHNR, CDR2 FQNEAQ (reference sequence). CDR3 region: CASSSKQGTHEKLFF. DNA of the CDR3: TGTGCCAGCAGCTCGAAACAGGGTACTCATGAAAAACTGTTTTTT.

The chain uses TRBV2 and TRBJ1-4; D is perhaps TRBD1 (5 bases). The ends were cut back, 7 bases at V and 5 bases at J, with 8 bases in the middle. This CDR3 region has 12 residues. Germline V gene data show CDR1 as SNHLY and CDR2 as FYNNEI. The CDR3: CASTTENEKLFF. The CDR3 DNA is TGTGCCAGCACGACAGAAAATGAAAAACTGTTTTTT.

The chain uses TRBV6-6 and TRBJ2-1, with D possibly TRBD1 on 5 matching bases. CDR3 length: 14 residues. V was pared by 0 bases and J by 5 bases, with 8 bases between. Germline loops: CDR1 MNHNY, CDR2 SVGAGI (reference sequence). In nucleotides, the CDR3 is TGTGCCAGCAGTTACTCGGCAGGGAACAATGAGCAGTTCTTC. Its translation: CASSYSAGNNEQFF.

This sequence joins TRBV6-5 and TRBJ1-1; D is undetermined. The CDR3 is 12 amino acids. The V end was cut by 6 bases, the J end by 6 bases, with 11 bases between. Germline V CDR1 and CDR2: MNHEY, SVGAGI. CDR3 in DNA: TGTGCCAGCAGCTCCGGGGTAGCTGAAGCTTTCTTT. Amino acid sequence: CASSSGVAEAFF.

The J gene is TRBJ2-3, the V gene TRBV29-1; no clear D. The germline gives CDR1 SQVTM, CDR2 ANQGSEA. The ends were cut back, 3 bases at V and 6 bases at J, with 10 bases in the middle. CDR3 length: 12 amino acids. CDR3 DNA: TGCAGCGTTGACGACATCACCGATACGCAGTATTTT. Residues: CSVDDITDTQYF.

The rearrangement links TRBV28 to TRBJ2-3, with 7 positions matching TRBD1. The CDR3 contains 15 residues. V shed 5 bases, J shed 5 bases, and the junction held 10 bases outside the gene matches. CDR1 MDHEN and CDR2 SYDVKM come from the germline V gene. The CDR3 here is CASSAIKGAQDTQYF. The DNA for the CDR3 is TGTGCCAGCAGTGCCATCAAGGGGGCTCAAGATACGCAGTATTTT.

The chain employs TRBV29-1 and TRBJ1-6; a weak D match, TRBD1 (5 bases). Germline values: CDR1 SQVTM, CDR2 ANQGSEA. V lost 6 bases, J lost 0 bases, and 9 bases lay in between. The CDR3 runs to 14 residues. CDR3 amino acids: CSVLDNSYNSPLHF. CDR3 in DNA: TGCAGCGTCTTGGACAACTCCTATAATTCACCCCTCCACTTT.

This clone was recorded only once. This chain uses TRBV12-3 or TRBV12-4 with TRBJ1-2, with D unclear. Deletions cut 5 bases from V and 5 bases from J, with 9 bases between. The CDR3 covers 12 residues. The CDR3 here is CASSARLYGYTF. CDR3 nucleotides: TGTGCCAGCAGTGCGCGGTTATATGGCTACACCTTC.

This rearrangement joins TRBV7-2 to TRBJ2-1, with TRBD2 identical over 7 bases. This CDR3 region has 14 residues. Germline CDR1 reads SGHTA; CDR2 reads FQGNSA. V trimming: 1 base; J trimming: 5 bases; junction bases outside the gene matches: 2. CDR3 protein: CASSLDGRNNEQFF. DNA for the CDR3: TGTGCCAGCAGCTTAGACGGGAGGAACAATGAGCAGTTCTTC.

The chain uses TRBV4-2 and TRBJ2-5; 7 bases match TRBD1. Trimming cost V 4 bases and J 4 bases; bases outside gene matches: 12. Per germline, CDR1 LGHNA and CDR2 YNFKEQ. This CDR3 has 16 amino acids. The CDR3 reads CASSPKEGGAIETQYF. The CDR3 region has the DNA TGTGCCAGCAGCCCGAAAGAAGGGGGCGCGATAGAGACCCAGTACTTC.

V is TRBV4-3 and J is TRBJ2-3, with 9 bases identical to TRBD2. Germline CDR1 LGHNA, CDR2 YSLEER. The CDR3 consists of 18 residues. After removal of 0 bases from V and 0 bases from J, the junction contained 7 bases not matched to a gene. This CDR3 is CASSQDLPSGTSTDTQYF. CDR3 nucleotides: TGCGCCAGCAGCCAAGATCTCCCTAGCGGGACCAGCACAGATACGCAGTATTTT.

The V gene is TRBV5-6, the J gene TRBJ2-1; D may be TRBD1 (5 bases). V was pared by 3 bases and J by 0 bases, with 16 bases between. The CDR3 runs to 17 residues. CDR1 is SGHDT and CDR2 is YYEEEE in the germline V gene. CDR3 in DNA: TGTGCCAGCAGCTGGAATCAGGGTGCGAGCTCCTACAATGAGCAGTTCTTC. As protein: CASSWNQGASSYNEQFF.

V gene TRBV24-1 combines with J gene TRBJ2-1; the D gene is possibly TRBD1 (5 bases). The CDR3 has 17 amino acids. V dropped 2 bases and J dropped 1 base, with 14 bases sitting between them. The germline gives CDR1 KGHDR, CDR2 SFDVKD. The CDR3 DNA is TGTGCCACCAGTGATTCGTCGGCTAGGGGATCCTACAATGAGCAGTTCTTC. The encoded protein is CATSDSSARGSYNEQFF.

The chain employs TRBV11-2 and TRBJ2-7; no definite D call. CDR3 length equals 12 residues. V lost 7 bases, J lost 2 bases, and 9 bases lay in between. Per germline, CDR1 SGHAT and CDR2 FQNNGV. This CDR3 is CASTHTPYEQYV. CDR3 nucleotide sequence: TGTGCCAGCACCCACACGCCCTACGAGCAGTACGTC.

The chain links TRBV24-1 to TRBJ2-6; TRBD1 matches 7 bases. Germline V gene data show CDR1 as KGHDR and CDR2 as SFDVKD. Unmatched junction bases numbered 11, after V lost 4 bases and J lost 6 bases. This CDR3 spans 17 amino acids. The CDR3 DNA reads TGTGCCACCAGTGACACAAAGACAGGGTTTATGGCCAACGTCCTGACTTTC. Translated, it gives CATSDTKTGFMANVLTF.

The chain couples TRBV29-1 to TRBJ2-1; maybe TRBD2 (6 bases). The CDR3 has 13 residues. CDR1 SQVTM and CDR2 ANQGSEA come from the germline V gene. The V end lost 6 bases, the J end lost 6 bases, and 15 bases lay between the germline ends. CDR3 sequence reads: CSVGPGTFNEQFF. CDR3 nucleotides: TGCAGCGTCGGGCCAGGGACTTTCAATGAGCAGTTCTTC.

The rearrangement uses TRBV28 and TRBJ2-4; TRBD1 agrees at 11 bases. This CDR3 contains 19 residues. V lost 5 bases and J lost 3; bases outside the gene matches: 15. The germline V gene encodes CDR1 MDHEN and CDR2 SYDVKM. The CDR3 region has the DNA TGTGCCAGCAGTGGCCCCGGGACAGGGGGGGAATATGGCAAAAACATTCAGTACTTC. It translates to CASSGPGTGGEYGKNIQYF.